Below are 15 T cell receptor beta chains sequenced from a single sample in a study of blood T cell repertoires in COVID-19 (TCRdb year 2020). Receptors were amplified or captured by the immunoSEQ multiplex PCR assay. TCRdb retrieved this table from immuneACCESS and kept in-frame rearrangements only. Not all clones are present; in checked studies, unresolved V genes account for under half, and no reason is known for the remainder. Within this sample are tens of thousands of clones, with approximately 79% of them counted one time only. Around a quarter of the sample comes from the top ten. Input material: peripheral blood. The source is a man aged 55 to 70 with active or convalescent COVID-19.

Here the CDR3 reads CASSPGLAVGTDTQYF. CDR3 in DNA: TGTGCCAGCAGCCCTGGACTAGCTGTAGGTACAGATACGCAGTATTTT. This chain links TRBV7-3 with TRBJ2-3; 8 bases are a match to TRBD2. After removal of 5 bases from V and 3 bases from J, the junction contained 10 bases not matched to a gene. The CDR3 is made up of 16 amino acids. Germline assignment: CDR1 SGHTA and CDR2 FQGTGA.

This chain joins TRBV18 and TRBJ1-5; 7 bases align to TRBD1. The CDR3 has 16 residues. CDR1 KGHSH and CDR2 LQKENI come from the germline V gene. V lost 6 bases and J lost 0; bases outside the gene matches: 8. The CDR3 region is CASSRGQLTSNQPQHF. The DNA for the CDR3 is TGTGCCAGCTCCCGGGGACAGCTTACTAGCAATCAGCCCCAGCATTTT. The full variable domain, completed using reference TRBV18 and TRBJ1-5, is NAGVMQNPRHLVRRRGQEARLRCSPMKGHSHVYWYRQLPEEGLKFMVYLQKENIIDESGMPKERFSAEFPKEGPSILRIQQVVRGDSAAYFCASSRGQLTSNQPQHFGDGTRLSIL.

The chain links TRBV3-1 (or the pseudogene TRBV3-2) to TRBJ2-5, with TRBD1 as a possible D gene (5 bases). V gave up 4 bases and J gave up 1 base, with 13 bases separating them. Per germline, CDR1 LGHDT and CDR2 YNNKEL (reference sequence). This CDR3 is 15 amino acids long. The CDR3, as DNA: TGTGCCAGCAGCCCGTGGGGTGGGGCCCAAGAGACCCAGTACTTC. Amino acid sequence: CASSPWGGAQETQYF.

The chain couples TRBV1 to TRBJ1-5. TRBV1 is assigned pseudogene status. The CDR3 covers 17 residues. CDR3 in DNA: TGCACCAGCAGCCAAGACTTCCTGCGGGGTTTAAGTCAGCCCCAGCATTTT. Translation gives CTSSQDFLRGLSQPQHF.

The chain joins TRBV10-3 to TRBJ1-3; D is ambiguous. Looked up from germline, CDR1 is ENHRY and CDR2 is SYGVKD. The CDR3 spans 15 residues. Trimming pared 0 bases from V and 1 base from J, leaving 7 bases between. CDR3: CAISESRVSGNTIYF. The CDR3 coding sequence is TGTGCCATCAGTGAGTCGAGGGTTTCTGGAAACACCATATATTTT.

This chain uses TRBV7-3 with TRBJ2-3; D remains unclear. This CDR3 contains 13 residues. V shed 3 bases and J shed 2 bases, with 6 bases lying between them. CDR1 and CDR2 from the germline V gene are SGHTA and FQGTGA. CDR3 protein: CASSFAVTDTQYF. CDR3 nucleotide sequence: TGTGCCAGCAGCTTTGCAGTCACAGATACGCAGTATTTT.

CDR3 sequence: CASSQDGDSYGYTF. The CDR3 nucleotides read TGTGCCAGCAGCCAAGATGGTGACAGCTATGGCTACACCTTC. The chain has TRBV4-2 and TRBJ1-2, with D perhaps matching TRBD1 (5 bases). Germline V gene lookup returns CDR1 LGHNA and CDR2 YNFKEQ. CDR3 size: 14 residues. V was pared by 0 bases and J by 4 bases, with 9 bases between.

J is TRBJ2-2 and V is TRBV24-1; a weak D match, TRBD2 (6 bases). Germline assignment: CDR1 KGHDR and CDR2 SFDVKD. Trimming removed 5 bases at V and 2 bases at J, with 17 bases between. The CDR3 totals 17 residues. The CDR3 loop is CATSAPSGEPNTGELFF. The CDR3 coding sequence is TGTGCCACCAGTGCCCCATCGGGGGAACCAAACACCGGGGAGCTGTTTTTT.

This chain joins TRBV5-1 and TRBJ2-1, with D perhaps TRBD2 (6 bases). Germline assignment: CDR1 SGHRS and CDR2 YFSETQ. V lost 6 bases and J 8 bases, leaving 18 bases between the germline ends. This CDR3 comprises 14 residues. The CDR3 nucleotides are TGCGCCAGCAAGCTGCGGGGCGGGGTCGATGAGCAGTTCTTC. It specifies CASKLRGGVDEQFF.

The CDR3 nucleotides read TGTGCCAGCAGCCACAGGGCTAACGGCTACAATGAGCAGTTCTTC. Translated: CASSHRANGYNEQFF. The J gene is TRBJ2-1, the V gene TRBV7-8; TRBD1 might be the D (6 bases). The V end was cut by 5 bases, the J end by 3 bases, with 14 bases between. The CDR3 sequence is 15 residues long. The germline V gene encodes CDR1 SGHVS and CDR2 FQNEAQ.

This chain uses TRBV4-1 with TRBJ1-1, with D hard to call. The CDR3 consists of 14 residues. Trimming stripped 1 base from V and 1 base from J, with 7 bases between. The germline V gene has CDR1 MGHRA and CDR2 YSYEKL. CDR3 nucleotides: TGCGCCAGCAGCCAAGCTTCAGGGAACACTGAAGCTTTCTTT. Encoded protein: CASSQASGNTEAFF.

This clone was observed a few times. V is TRBV4-1 and J is TRBJ1-3; D unclear. Deletions cut 3 bases from V and 1 base from J, with 13 bases between. In germline, CDR1 is MGHRA, CDR2 YSYEKL. The CDR3 runs 16 residues. The CDR3 sequence is CASSQPLLTSGNTIYF. The CDR3 nucleotides are TGCGCCAGCAGCCAGCCGTTACTAACGTCTGGAAACACCATATATTTT.

The chain employs TRBV28 and TRBJ2-7; D call uncertain. The germline V gene encodes CDR1 MDHEN and CDR2 SYDVKM. This CDR3 has 17 amino acids. Between the trimmed V and J ends, which lost 5 bases and 1 base, there was a span of 21 bases. CDR3 loop: CASSVDTRKVRSYEQYF. DNA of the CDR3: TGTGCCAGCAGTGTCGACACACGAAAGGTTAGGTCCTACGAGCAGTACTTC.

CDR3 DNA: TGTGCCAGCAGGGGGAGTAGGGAAGACTATGGCTACACCTTC. Translated: CASRGSREDYGYTF. The chain couples TRBV6-5 to TRBJ1-2; D call uncertain. The CDR3 is 14 residues long. The V end was cut by 6 bases, the J end by 3 bases, with 14 bases between. Germline V lookup: CDR1 MNHEY, CDR2 SVGAGI.

This chain joins TRBV5-1 and TRBJ2-7, with TRBD2 matching 7 bases. This CDR3 has 15 residues. J lost 0 bases, V lost 6 bases, and 9 bases had no gene match. Germline values: CDR1 SGHRS, CDR2 YFSETQ. CDR3 in DNA: TGCGCCAGCAAGCGGGGTAGCGAGAGCTCCTACGAGCAGTACTTC. It encodes CASKRGSESSYEQYF.